Sequencing of this TCR beta chain was carried out in a study of neurological immune-mediated disorders. The V gene end was trimmed by 7 bases and the J gene end by 8 bases; junction bases not matched to a gene: 4. Germline loops: CDR1 SQVTM, CDR2 ANQGSEA. This CDR3 region has 13 residues. Time point reported: longitudinal time-point 2. The unsorted libraries were prepared from 2 million PBMCs (stored at -80 C). This clonotype has at least ten counts. Sequencing runs each yielded over 160 million TCR-beta sequences from 15-18 subjects. TCRdb fed the 5' RACE reads into MiXCR, producing one record per CDR3 protein. The sample carries 60,000 to 75,000 distinct CDR3 sequences, 8.5% to 10% recorded once.

The genes are TRBV29-1 and TRBJ2-1, with 14 nucleotides matching TRBD2. Sequencing input: PBMCs. The sequence came from a man aged 25 to 40 in good health. The CDR3 spells CSAGTSGRHEQFF. The CDR3, as DNA: TGCAGCGCCGGGACTAGCGGGAGACATGAGCAGTTCTTC.